This passage covers 5 T cell receptor beta chains from one sample sequenced in a study of T cells in Graves' hyperthyroidism and ophthalmopathy. There were TCR beta CDR3 regions amplified from RNA transcripts. TCR CDR3 underwent first-round RT-PCR with the HTBI primer set. A single record per CDR3 protein comes from TCRdb applying MiXCR to the multiplex PCR reads. The sample has about 700,000 distinct CDR3 sequences; 14% are singletons. Sequences were obtained from blood. The receptor source for this set is a woman between 18 and 30 years old with Graves' hyperthyroidism.

The chain uses TRBV12-3 or TRBV12-4 and TRBJ2-2, with D possibly being TRBD1 or TRBD2 (5 bases each). V was clipped by 8 bases and J by 4 bases, with 20 bases between them. The CDR3 length is 16 residues. The CDR3 nucleotides read TGTGCCAGCCTGGGGGATTTCTTATCGGGCACCGGGGAGCTGTTTTTT. Its translation is CASLGDFLSGTGELFF.

The chain carries TRBV2 and TRBJ1-6; D gene ambiguous. CDR1 SNHLY and CDR2 FYNNEI come from the germline V gene. Trimming removed 5 bases from V and 13 bases from J, with 21 bases in between. The CDR3 is made up of 15 amino acids. The CDR3: CASSLPSPGRSPLHF. The CDR3 DNA reads TGTGCCAGCAGTCTACCATCCCCCGGGAGGTCCCCCCTCCACTTT.

This clonotype occurred many times. The genes are TRBV6-1 and TRBJ2-3, with TRBD2 identical over 7 bases. The junction had 19 bases not matched to a gene; V was cut back by 6 bases and J by 1 base. The CDR3 sequence is 19 residues long. Germline V gene lookup returns CDR1 MNHNS and CDR2 SASEGT. CDR3 residues: CASSRSGLAAVRGTDTQYF. The CDR3 DNA reads as TGTGCCAGCAGCAGAAGCGGTCTAGCGGCCGTTAGGGGCACAGATACGCAGTATTTT.

This clonotype was counted ten times or more. This sequence joins TRBV12-3 or TRBV12-4 and TRBJ1-2; TRBD1 aligns across 9 bases. Losses at the gene ends were 6 bases for V and 3 bases for J; bases not matched to a gene: 8. The CDR3 consists of 15 residues. In DNA form, the CDR3 reads TGTGCCAGCAGGGGGACCGGGACAGGGCACTATGGCTACACCTTC. Amino acids: CASRGTGTGHYGYTF.

For the CDR3, the DNA is TGTGCCAGCAGCTCCAGGAAAGAGACCCAGTACTTC. Its protein product is CASSSRKETQYF. This sequence joins TRBV7-9 and TRBJ2-5, with D unresolved. Deletions cut 4 bases from V and 3 bases from J, with 6 bases between. Germline V gene lookup returns CDR1 SEHNR and CDR2 FQNEAQ (reference sequence). The CDR3 is 12 amino acids. The full variable domain, with the rest looked up from reference TRBV7-9 and TRBJ2-5, is DTGVSQNPRHKITKRGQNVTFRCDPISEHNRLYWYRQTLGQGPEFLTYFQNEAQLEKSRLLSDRFSAERPKGSFSTLEIQRTEQGDSAMYLCASSSRKETQYFGPGTRLLVL.